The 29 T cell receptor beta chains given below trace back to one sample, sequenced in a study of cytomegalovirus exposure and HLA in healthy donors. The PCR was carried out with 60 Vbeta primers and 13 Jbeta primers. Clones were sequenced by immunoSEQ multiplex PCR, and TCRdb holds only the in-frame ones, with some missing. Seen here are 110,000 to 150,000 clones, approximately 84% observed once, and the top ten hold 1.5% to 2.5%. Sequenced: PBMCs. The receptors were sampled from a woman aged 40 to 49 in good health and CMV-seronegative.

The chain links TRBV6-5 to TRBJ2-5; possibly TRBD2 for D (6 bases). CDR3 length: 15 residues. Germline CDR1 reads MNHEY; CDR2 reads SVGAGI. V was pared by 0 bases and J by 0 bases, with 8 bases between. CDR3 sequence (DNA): TGTGCCAGCAGTTACTCGGGGGGTGACCAAGAGACCCAGTACTTC. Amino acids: CASSYSGGDQETQYF.

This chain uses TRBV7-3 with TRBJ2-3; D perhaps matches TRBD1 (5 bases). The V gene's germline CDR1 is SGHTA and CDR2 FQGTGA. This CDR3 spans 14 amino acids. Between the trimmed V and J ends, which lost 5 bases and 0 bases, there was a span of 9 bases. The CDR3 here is CASSPSGSTDTQYF. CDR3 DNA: TGTGCCAGCAGCCCCTCAGGGAGCACAGATACGCAGTATTTT.

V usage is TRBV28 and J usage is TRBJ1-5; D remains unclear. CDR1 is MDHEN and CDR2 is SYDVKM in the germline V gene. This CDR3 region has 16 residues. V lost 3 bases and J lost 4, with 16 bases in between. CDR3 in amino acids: CASSFRGGGWNQPQHF. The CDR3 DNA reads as TGTGCCAGCAGTTTCCGAGGAGGAGGGTGGAATCAGCCCCAGCATTTT.

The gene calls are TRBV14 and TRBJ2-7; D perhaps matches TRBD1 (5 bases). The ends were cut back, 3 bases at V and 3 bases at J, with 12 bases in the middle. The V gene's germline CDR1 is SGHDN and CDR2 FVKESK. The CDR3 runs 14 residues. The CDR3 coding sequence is TGTGCCAGCAGCCATGACAGAATTATCTACGAGCAGTACTTC. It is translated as CASSHDRIIYEQYF. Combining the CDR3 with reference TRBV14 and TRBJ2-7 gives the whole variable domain EAGVTQFPSHSVIEKGQTVTLRCDPISGHDNLYWYRRVMGKEIKFLLHFVKESKQDESGMPNNRFLAERTGGTYSTLKVQPAELEDSGVYFCASSHDRIIYEQYFGPGTRLTVT.

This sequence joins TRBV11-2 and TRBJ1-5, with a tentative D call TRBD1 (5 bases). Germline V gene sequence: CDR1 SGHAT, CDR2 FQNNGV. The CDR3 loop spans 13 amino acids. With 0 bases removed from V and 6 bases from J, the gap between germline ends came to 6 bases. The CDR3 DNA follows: TGTGCCAGCAGCTTAGACAGGGTTCAGCCCCAGCATTTT. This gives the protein CASSLDRVQPQHF. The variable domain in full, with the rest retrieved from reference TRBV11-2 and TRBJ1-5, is EAGVAQSPRYKIIEKRQSVAFWCNPISGHATLYWYQQILGQGPKLLIQFQNNGVVDDSQLPKDRFSAERLKGVDSTLKIQPAKLEDSAVYLCASSLDRVQPQHFGDGTRLSIL.

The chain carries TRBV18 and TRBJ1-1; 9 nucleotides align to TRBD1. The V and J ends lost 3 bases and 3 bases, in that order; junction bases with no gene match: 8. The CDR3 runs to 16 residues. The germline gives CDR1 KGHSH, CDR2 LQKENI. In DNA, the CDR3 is TGTGCCAGCTCACCGAACAGGGGGCGGTGGGACACTGAAGCTTTCTTT. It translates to CASSPNRGRWDTEAFF.

The CDR3 region is CASSWTSGKYEQYF. CDR3 nucleotide sequence: TGCGCCAGCAGCTGGACTAGCGGGAAATACGAGCAGTACTTC. This chain links TRBV5-1 with TRBJ2-5, with 12 bases fitting TRBD2. The DNA end is a closer match to TRBJ2-7, so the J assignment may be wrong. There are 14 residues in the CDR3. Germline values: CDR1 SGHRS, CDR2 YFSETQ.

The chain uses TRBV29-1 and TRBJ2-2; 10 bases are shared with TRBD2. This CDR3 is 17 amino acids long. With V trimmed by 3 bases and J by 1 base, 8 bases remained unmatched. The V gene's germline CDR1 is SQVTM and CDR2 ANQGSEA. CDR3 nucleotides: TGCAGCGTTGATGACGGAAGGACTAGCGGGAACACCGGGGAGCTGTTTTTT. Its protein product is CSVDDGRTSGNTGELFF.

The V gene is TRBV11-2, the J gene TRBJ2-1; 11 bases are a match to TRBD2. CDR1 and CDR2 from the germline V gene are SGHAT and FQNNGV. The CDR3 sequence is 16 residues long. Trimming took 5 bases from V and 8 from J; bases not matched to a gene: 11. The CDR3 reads CASSLVEASGRYEQFF. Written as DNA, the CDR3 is TGTGCCAGCAGCCTCGTAGAGGCTAGCGGGAGGTATGAGCAGTTCTTC.

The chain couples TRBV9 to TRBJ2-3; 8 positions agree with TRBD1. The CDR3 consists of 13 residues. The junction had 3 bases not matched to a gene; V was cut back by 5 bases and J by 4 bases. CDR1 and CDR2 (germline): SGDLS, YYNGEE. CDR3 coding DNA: TGTGCCAGCAGTGGACAGGGCCCAGATACGCAGTATTTT. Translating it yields CASSGQGPDTQYF.

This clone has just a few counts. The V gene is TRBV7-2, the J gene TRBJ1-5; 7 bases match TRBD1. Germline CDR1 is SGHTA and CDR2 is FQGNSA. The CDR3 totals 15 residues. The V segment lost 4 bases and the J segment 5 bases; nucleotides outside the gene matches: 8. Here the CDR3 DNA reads TGTGCCAGCAGCTCCTTAGGACAGGTTCATCAGCCCCAGCATTTT. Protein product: CASSSLGQVHQPQHF.

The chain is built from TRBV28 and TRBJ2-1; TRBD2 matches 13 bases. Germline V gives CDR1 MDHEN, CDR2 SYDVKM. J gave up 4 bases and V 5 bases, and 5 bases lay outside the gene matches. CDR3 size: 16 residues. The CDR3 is CASSQLAGGLYNEQFF. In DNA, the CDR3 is TGTGCCAGCAGTCAACTAGCGGGAGGGCTATACAATGAGCAGTTCTTC.

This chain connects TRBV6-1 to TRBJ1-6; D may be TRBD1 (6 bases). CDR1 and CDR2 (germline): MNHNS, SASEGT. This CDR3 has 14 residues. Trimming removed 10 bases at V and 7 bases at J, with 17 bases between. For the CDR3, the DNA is TGTGCCACAAGGATACAGGGAAGGAATTCACCCCTCCACTTT. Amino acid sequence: CATRIQGRNSPLHF.

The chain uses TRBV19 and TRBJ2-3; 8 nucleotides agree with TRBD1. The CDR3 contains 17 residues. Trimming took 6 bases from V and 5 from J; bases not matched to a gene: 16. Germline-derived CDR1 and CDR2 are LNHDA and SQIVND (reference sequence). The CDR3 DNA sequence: TGTGCCAGTAGCCCGGGGCATTGGAACAGGGGGGAAGATACGCAGTATTTT. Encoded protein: CASSPGHWNRGEDTQYF.

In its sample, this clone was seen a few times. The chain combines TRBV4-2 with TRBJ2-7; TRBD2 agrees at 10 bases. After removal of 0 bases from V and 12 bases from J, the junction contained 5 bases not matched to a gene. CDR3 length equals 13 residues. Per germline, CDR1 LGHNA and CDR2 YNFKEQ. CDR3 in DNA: TGTGCCAGCAGCCAAGATCGGGCTAGCGGGAGGTACTTC. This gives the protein CASSQDRASGRYF.

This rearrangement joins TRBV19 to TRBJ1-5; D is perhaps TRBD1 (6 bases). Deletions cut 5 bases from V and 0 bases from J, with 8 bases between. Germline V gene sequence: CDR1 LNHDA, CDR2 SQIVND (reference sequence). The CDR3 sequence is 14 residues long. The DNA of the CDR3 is TGTGCCAGTAGTGGACAGCGTAGCAATCAGCCCCAGCATTTT. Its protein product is CASSGQRSNQPQHF.

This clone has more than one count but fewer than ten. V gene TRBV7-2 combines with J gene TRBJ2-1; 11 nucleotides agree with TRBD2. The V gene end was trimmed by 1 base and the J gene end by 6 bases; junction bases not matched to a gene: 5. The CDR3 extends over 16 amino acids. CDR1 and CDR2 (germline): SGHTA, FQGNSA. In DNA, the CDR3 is TGTGCCAGCAGCTTAGATGGGACTAGCGGTCTCAATGAGCAGTTCTTC. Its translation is CASSLDGTSGLNEQFF.

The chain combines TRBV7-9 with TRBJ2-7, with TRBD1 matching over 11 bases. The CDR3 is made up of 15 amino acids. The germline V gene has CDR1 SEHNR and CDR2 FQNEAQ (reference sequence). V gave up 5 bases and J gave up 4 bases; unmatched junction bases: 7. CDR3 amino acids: CASSPMGQGDYEQYF. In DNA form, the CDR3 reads TGTGCCAGCAGCCCAATGGGACAGGGGGATTACGAGCAGTACTTC.

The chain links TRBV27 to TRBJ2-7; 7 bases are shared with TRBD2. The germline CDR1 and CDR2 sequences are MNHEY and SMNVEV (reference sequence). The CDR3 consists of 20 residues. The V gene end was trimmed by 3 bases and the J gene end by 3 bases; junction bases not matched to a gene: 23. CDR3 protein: CASSFVSSGFLGEGLYEQYF. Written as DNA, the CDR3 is TGTGCCAGCAGTTTTGTTTCTTCGGGGTTTTTGGGGGAGGGCCTCTACGAGCAGTACTTC.

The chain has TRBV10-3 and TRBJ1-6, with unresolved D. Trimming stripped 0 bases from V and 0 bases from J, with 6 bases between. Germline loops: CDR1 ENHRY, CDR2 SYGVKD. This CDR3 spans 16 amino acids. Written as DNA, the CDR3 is TGTGCCATCAGTGAGTCAGCTAACTCCTATAATTCACCCCTCCACTTT. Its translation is CAISESANSYNSPLHF.

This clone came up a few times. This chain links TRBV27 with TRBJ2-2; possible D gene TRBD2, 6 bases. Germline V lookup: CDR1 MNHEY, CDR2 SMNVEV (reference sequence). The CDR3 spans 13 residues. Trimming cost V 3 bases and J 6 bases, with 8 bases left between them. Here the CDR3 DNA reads TGTGCCAGCAGTTTCGGGAGAGCCGGGGAGCTGTTTTTT. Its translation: CASSFGRAGELFF.

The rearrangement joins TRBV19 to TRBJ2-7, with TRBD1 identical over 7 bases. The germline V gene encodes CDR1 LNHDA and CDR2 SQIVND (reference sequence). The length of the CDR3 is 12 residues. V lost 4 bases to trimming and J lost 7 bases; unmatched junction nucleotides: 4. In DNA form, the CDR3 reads TGTGCCAGTAGTACTTTACAGGGGGAGCAGTACTTC. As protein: CASSTLQGEQYF.

Here the CDR3 DNA reads TGTGCCAGCAGCTCAATAGCGGGGTCCGCGAACACCGGGGAGCTGTTTTTT. Translated, it gives CASSSIAGSANTGELFF. The rearrangement uses TRBV11-3 and TRBJ2-2; 8 positions agree with TRBD2. CDR1 SGHNT and CDR2 YENEEA come from the germline V gene. This CDR3 has 17 amino acids. With 4 bases clipped from V and 0 bases from J, the junction kept 7 bases outside the gene matches.

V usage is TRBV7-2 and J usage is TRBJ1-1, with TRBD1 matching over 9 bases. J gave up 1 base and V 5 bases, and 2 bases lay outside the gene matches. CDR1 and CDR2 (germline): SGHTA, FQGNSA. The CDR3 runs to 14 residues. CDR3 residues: CASSPGQGNTEAFF. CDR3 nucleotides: TGTGCCAGCAGCCCGGGACAGGGGAACACTGAAGCTTTCTTT.

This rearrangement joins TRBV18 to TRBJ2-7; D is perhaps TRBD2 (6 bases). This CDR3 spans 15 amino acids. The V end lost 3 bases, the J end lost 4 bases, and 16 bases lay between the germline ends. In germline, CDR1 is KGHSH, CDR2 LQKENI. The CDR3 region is CASSPAGGPLYEQYF. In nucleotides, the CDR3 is TGTGCCAGCTCACCGGCCGGGGGTCCCCTTTACGAGCAGTACTTC.

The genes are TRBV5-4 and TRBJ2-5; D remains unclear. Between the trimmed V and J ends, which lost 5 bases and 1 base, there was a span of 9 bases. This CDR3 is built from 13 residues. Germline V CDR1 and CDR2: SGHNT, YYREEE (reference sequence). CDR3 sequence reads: CASRTGSQETQYF. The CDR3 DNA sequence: TGTGCCAGCAGAACCGGGTCCCAAGAGACCCAGTACTTC. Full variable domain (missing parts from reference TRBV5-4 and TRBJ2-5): ETGVTQSPTHLIKTRGQQVTLRCSSQSGHNTVSWYQQALGQGPQFIFQYYREEENGRGNFPPRFSGLQFPNYSSELNVNALELDDSALYLCASRTGSQETQYFGPGTRLLVL.

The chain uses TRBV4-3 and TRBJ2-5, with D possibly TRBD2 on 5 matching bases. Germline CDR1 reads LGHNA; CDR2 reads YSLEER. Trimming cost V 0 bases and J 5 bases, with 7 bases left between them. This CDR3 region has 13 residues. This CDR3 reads CASSQDRGETQYF. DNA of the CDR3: TGCGCCAGCAGCCAAGATCGCGGGGAGACCCAGTACTTC.

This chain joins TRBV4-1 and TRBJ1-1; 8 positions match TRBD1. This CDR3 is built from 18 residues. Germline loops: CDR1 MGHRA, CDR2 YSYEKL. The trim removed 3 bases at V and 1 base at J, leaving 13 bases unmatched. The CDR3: CASSQPQGQAKRNTEAFF. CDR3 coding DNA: TGCGCCAGCAGCCAGCCCCAGGGACAGGCTAAGAGGAACACTGAAGCTTTCTTT.

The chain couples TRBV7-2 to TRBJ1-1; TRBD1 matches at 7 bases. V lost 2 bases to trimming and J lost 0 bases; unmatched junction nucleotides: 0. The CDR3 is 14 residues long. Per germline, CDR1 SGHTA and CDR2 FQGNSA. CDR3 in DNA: TGTGCCAGCAGCTTACAGGGGGTGAACACTGAAGCTTTCTTT. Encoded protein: CASSLQGVNTEAFF.